This T cell receptor beta chain was profiled in a study of T cell changes during pregnancy in multiple sclerosis. This clone has only a few counts. The CDR3 length is 14 residues. The V gene end was trimmed by 5 bases and the J gene end by 0 bases; junction bases not matched to a gene: 3. Germline lookup yields CDR1 ENHRY and CDR2 SYGVKD. Here immunoSEQ multiplex PCR was the method, and the copy in TCRdb shows in-frame clones only, minus some. The data show about 60,000 clones, approximately 91% seen once. The sample was CD4+ T cells from peripheral blood mononuclear cells, taken in the first trimester of pregnancy. The sequence derives from a female donor with multiple sclerosis, enrolled in a pregnancy study. The chain combines TRBV10-3 with TRBJ1-1; 7 bases align to TRBD1. CDR3 nucleotide sequence: TGTGCCATCAGTCGGGACAGAGTGAACACTGAAGCTTTCTTT. This gives the protein CAISRDRVNTEAFF.